This T cell receptor (beta chain) was identified during a study of beta chain features in type 1 diabetes. On this clone itself: Its antigen is not known.

Study-wide results and caveats: A potential PCR bias toward shorter templates would be equal in patient and control samples. In the patient group, naive, central memory and Treg TCRB repertoires seemed more alike than in the healthy donor group. TCRB CDR3 length was moderately but significantly reduced in all four CD4+ subsets of Type 1 diabetes patients.

Trimming cost V 5 bases and J 5 bases, with 15 bases left between them. This CDR3 contains 14 residues. Germline CDR1 and CDR2: SEHNR and FQNEAQ (reference sequence). Since all of the isolated RNA was reverse transcribed, expressed TCRB transcripts were what got sequenced. It was found that naive, central memory and regulatory T cell samples averaged about 3.4 million reads. Sequencing was performed with immunoSEQ multiplex PCR; in TCRdb, only in-frame clones are kept and a portion is missing. The sample holds 600,000 to 700,000 clones, 13% seen once. The authors sorted CD4+ naive, central memory, regulatory and stem cell-like memory cells via CD45RO/CCR7/CD25/CD127/CD95/CD27.

Sequenced material: naive CD4+ T cells from blood. The sequence derives from a man aged 18 to 35 with type 1 diabetes. The V call is TRBV7-9, the J call TRBJ1-1, with D perhaps matching TRBD1 (5 bases). The CDR3 sequence: CASSQQDVDTEAFF. DNA of the CDR3: TGTGCCAGCAGCCAACAGGACGTCGATACTGAAGCTTTCTTT.